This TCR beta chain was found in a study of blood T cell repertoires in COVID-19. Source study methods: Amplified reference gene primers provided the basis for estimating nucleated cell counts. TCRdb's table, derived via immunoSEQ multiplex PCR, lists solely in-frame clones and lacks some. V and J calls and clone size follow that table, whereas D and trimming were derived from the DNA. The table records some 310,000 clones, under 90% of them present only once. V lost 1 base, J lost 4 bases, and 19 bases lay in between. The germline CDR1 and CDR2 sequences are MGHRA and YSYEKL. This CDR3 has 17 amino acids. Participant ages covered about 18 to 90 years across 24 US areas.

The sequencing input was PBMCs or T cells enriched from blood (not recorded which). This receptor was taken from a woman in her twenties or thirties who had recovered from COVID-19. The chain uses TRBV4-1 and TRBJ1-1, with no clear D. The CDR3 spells CASSQGAYGGFSTEAFF. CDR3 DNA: TGCGCCAGCAGCCAAGGTGCTTACGGAGGGTTTAGCACTGAAGCTTTCTTT.